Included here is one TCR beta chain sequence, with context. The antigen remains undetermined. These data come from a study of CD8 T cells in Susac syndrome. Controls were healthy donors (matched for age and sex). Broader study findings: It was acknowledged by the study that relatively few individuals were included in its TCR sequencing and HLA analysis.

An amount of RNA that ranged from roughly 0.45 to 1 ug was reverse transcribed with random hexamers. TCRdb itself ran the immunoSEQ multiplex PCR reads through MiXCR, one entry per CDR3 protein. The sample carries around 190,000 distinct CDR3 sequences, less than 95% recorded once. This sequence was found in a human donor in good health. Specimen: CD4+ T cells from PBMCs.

CDR3 amino acids: CASRETEYGYTF. In DNA, the CDR3 is TGTGCCAGCAGAGAGACAGAATATGGCTACACCTTC. The V and J genes are TRBV6-2 or TRBV6-3 and TRBJ1-2, with D tentatively TRBD1 (5 bases). Germline assignment: CDR1 MNHEY and CDR2 SVGEGT. The CDR3 sequence is 12 residues long. The V end was cut by 6 bases, the J end by 5 bases, with 10 bases between.